This T cell receptor beta chain was observed in a study of T cells in localized non-small cell lung cancer (dated by TCRdb to the early 2020s). A note on the overall study: The study analyzed T cell repertoires of about 230 early-stage NSCLC patients, comparing tumors and uninvolved tumor-adjacent lungs. The cohort was made up of around 250 treatment-naive NSCLC patients whose localized lung tumors had been resected. A mean age of roughly 66 years was recorded for the NSCLC patients, of whom 120 to 150 were male and about a hundred were female. The full study reports these points: Since the design was exploratory, TCR variables were selected using unadjusted p-values with no false-discovery rate correction. Because multi-region sequencing of the tumors was not done, intratumor heterogeneity could not be ruled out. Uninvolved tumor-adjacent lung showed the highest T cell clonality, higher than tumor, which suggests more focused antigenic responses in the uninvolved tumor-adjacent lung. Longer overall survival was associated with higher T cell density in blood, whereas shorter survival was associated with higher clonality in adjacent lung. A median of approximately 62 of the top 100 tumor clones turned up in the paired uninvolved adjacent lung, and approximately 30 of those clones also ranked among the top 100 of that same adjacent lung.

The immunoSEQ Assay was used to sequence TCR beta CDR3 regions from DNA. The study's own analysis went as follows. T cell density was computed as TCR beta template counts normalized to usable DNA estimated by amplifying housekeeping genes. The preseqR package was used to estimate richness by extrapolating to 400,000 templates for PBMC samples and to 120,000 templates for tissue samples. Clonality was defined as one minus Pielou's evenness. Differential abundance testing on productive amino-acid clonotypes, with a minimum total count of 5 and an alpha of 0.1, was used to identify tissue-enriched TCRs. The Jaccard Index and the Morisita Overlap Index were used to measure repertoire overlap between compartments. GLIPH clustered TCR beta CDR3s with public tetramer-defined viral CDR3s; viral motifs required at least three viral sequences plus V-gene enrichment. TCRdb retrieved this table from immuneACCESS and kept in-frame rearrangements only. Not all clones are present; in checked studies, unresolved V genes account for under half, and no reason is known for the remainder. V, J and clone size reflect that table, while D and trimming were determined from the DNA. This sample holds over 2,000 clones; 25% to 30% were observed only once. Roughly a quarter of the sample lies in the top ten.

Measured from the cysteine to the phenylalanine, the CDR3 is 14 residues long. Here the CDR3 DNA is all that survives: 42 bases in frame from base 1. CDR1 and CDR2 are drawn from the germline V gene (reference sequence): GTSNPN, SVGIG. Trimming takes 5 bases off V and 5 bases off J; junction bases not matched to a gene: 8. Uninvolved adjacent lung was taken at least 2 cm from the tumor margin and confirmed free of atypia by two independent pathologists. At diagnosis, peripheral blood, uninvolved tumor-adjacent lung and tumor were collected and were preserved as a mix of fresh-frozen and FFPE material. With regard to this clone: It lacks a known antigen. No clone much larger than this one lies a single base away; base qualities are absent.

The chain couples TRBV30 to TRBJ2-7; TRBD2 agrees with 11 junctional bases. The material sequenced was normal lung tissue next to the tumor, taken before any cancer treatment. The source is a man between 40 and 70 years old with stage I lung adenocarcinoma. The DNA is as follows: TGTGCCTGGGGAAAACTAGCGGGGGATAACGAGCAGTACTTC. It is translated as CAWGKLAGDNEQYF.